This T cell receptor (beta chain) was profiled in a study of cytomegalovirus exposure and HLA in healthy donors. Study-wide findings and caveats: Owing to their indistinguishability, certain V segments, notably TRBV6-2 and TRBV6-3, were excluded.

Notes on this clone: Its antigen remains unidentified.

The PCR ran on 60 Vbeta and 13 Jbeta primers. Clones were sequenced by immunoSEQ multiplex PCR, and TCRdb holds only the in-frame ones, with some missing. In all, the sample yields about 150,000 clones. The V and J ends lost 3 bases and 1 base respectively, with 7 bases between them. The CDR3 has 13 amino acids. CDR1 and CDR2 from the germline V gene are LNHDA and SQIVND (reference sequence). The clonotype comes from a man aged 30 to 45 in good health and CMV-seronegative. Sequencing was carried out using PBMCs. The chain recombines TRBV19 with TRBJ2-7; D unresolved. The chain's CDR3 is CASSMQESYEQYF. The CDR3 region has the DNA TGTGCCAGTAGTATGCAGGAATCCTACGAGCAGTACTTC.